The rows below give T cell receptor beta chains drawn from one sample of a study of regulatory T cells in long-lasting Graves disease. From the multiplex PCR reads, TCRdb called clonotypes with MiXCR, one entry per CDR3 protein. The sample holds more than 350,000 distinct CDR3 sequences, about 15% seen once. The sample was also reused in another study, on T cells in Graves' hyperthyroidism and ophthalmopathy.

The sample here was peripheral blood mononuclear cells (PBMCs), taken at new diagnosis, from a patient treated with antithyroid drugs. These receptors all stem from a woman aged 25 to 39 with Graves disease. The CDR3 runs from the conserved cysteine through the conserved F or W.

CDR3 length | V gene | CDR3 protein
15 | TRBV3-1 | CASSQVKASQNTIYF
14 | TRBV3-1 | CASSQQGGNTEAFF
15 | TRBV6-2/TRBV6-3 | CASTKRSGGVAEAFF
14 | TRBV27 | CASRMDRGAGGYTF
15 | TRBV11-1 | CASRRTELSTDTQYF
17 | TRBV7-3 | CASSLTASGGGKETQYF
18 | TRBV19 | CASTWDRGLSWVNTEAFF
17 | TRBV7-6 | CASSNLAGGVGTDTQYF
14 | TRBV30 | CAQTHPARYNEQFF
16 | TRBV6-2/TRBV6-3 | CASSEAAGTVTDTQYF
15 | TRBV6-2/TRBV6-3 | CASSFYRGAYNEQFF
12 | TRBV12-3/TRBV12-4 | CASSLAPLGYTF
14 | TRBV6-1 | CASSPRGQVNEQFF
16 | TRBV12-3/TRBV12-4 | CASSSRDRLAKNIQYF
15 | TRBV9 | CASSVDAAVPLEQYF
12 | TRBV28 | CASQRQTYEQYF
16 | TRBV9 | CASSVLPDRSDYGYTF
15 | TRBV20-1 | CSARVPLSGRDTQYF